A selection of T cell receptor beta chains follows, all from one sample in a study of blood T cell repertoires in COVID-19. Clones were read by immunoSEQ multiplex PCR, and TCRdb kept only the in-frame ones, dropping some. The sample lists 37,000 or so clones; 65% to 80% were seen once. The sequenced sample consisted of peripheral blood. These receptors originate from a man aged 55-75 years with active COVID-19. Both conserved end residues are part of each CDR3.

CDR3,V,length,J
CASSLGTGDYNEQFF,TRBV5-1,15,TRBJ2-1
CASSQDPQGMNTEAFF,TRBV4-3,16,TRBJ1-1
CASSLSLNNEQFF,TRBV7-8,13,TRBJ2-1
CAIRPAGDLQPQHF,TRBV10-3,14,TRBJ1-5
CASSYSTEGNTIYF,TRBV6-5,14,TRBJ1-3
CASSLGGLGNQPQHF,TRBV5-6,15,TRBJ1-5
CASSQDNMGTAAYSGNTIYF,TRBV4-3,20,TRBJ1-3
CAWSVGTGELGTEAFF,TRBV30,16,TRBJ1-1
CASLIDRTGNTIYF,TRBV6-6,14,TRBJ1-3
CASSPPAAGAYEQYF,TRBV18,15,TRBJ2-7
CASNLGSTNYGYTF,TRBV10-2,14,TRBJ1-2
CASSRGQGETEAFF,TRBV7-2,14,TRBJ1-1
CASSVLGSGADTQYF,TRBV7-2,15,TRBJ2-3
CATQPQRFGTDTQYF,TRBV19,15,TRBJ2-3
CASSMGETQYF,TRBV19,11,TRBJ2-5
CASKWASTDTQYF,TRBV19,13,TRBJ2-3
CAIRPGQQNTGELFF,TRBV10-3,15,TRBJ2-2
CASSEQRGGQNEQFF,TRBV6-1,15,TRBJ2-1
CASSVRQEQYF,TRBV2,11,TRBJ2-7
CASSLSGVYYNEQFF,TRBV11-2,15,TRBJ2-1
CASSLAPGNEQFF,TRBV7-2,13,TRBJ2-1
CSASLGAGSEAFF,TRBV20-1,13,TRBJ1-1
CASSHDLSRGVIKVF,TRBV13,15,TRBJ2-1
CASSGLRSSGPYEQYF,TRBV7-9,16,TRBJ2-7
CASKGGLAGDQETQYF,TRBV5-1,16,TRBJ2-5
CVSSTMTGGNQPQHF,TRBV19,15,TRBJ1-5
CSARTGTGSSYNEQFF,TRBV29-1,16,TRBJ2-1
CATGTGGSEKLFF,TRBV27,13,TRBJ1-4
CASSRQSSYEQYF,TRBV12-3/TRBV12-4,13,TRBJ2-7
CATSEAGNTGELFF,TRBV24-1,14,TRBJ2-2
CASTGLIISGANVLTF,TRBV19,16,TRBJ2-6
CASSRGTFYEQFF,TRBV4-3,13,TRBJ2-1
CASSSRMTPRVNEQFF,TRBV6-2/TRBV6-3,16,TRBJ2-1
CAISDSPQGENTEAFF,TRBV10-3,16,TRBJ1-1
CASRDPTGGDSPLHF,TRBV12-2,15,TRBJ1-6
CASSPSTAPNSPLHF,TRBV5-6,15,TRBJ1-6
CASSGETQYF,TRBV6-4,10,TRBJ2-5
CASSGAGGNQPQHF,TRBV2,14,TRBJ1-5
CASSLRRDGSSYNEQFF,TRBV3-1/TRBV3-2,17,TRBJ2-1
CASSQARGTGTDTQYF,TRBV3-1/TRBV3-2,16,TRBJ2-3
CASSQDQGNLVGYTF,TRBV4-1,15,TRBJ1-2
CASSTGGINEKLFF,TRBV18,14,TRBJ1-4
CASSPGQNYNEQFF,TRBV5-1,14,TRBJ2-1
CASSPSGASGYTF,TRBV14,13,TRBJ1-2
CASSSELWNEQFF,TRBV27,13,TRBJ2-1
CASSDPGLGMTDTQYF,TRBV25-1,16,TRBJ2-3
CASSSGGVGYGYTF,TRBV7-2,14,TRBJ1-2
CASSRTGGSDSYNEQFF,TRBV19,17,TRBJ2-1
CSVRGGYGETQYF,TRBV29-1,13,TRBJ2-5
CASSLKQGETQYF,TRBV7-2,13,TRBJ2-5
CASSQAGTGPYEQYF,TRBV3-1/TRBV3-2,15,TRBJ2-7
CASSLQTGTGTEAFF,TRBV5-1,15,TRBJ1-1
CASSGGLTTYEQYF,TRBV9,14,TRBJ2-7
CASSLESGGRDGYTF,TRBV7-6,15,TRBJ1-2
CASRRAGGGTEAFF,TRBV19,14,TRBJ1-1
CASSLVRGPGNTIYF,TRBV11-2,15,TRBJ1-3
CASSSLGQSNQPQHF,TRBV5-6,15,TRBJ1-5
CASSLKGLQGVEQFF,TRBV27,15,TRBJ2-1
CASSGPLAGLTDTQYF,TRBV9,16,TRBJ2-3
CASSPRTGLDINIQYF,TRBV7-8,16,TRBJ2-4